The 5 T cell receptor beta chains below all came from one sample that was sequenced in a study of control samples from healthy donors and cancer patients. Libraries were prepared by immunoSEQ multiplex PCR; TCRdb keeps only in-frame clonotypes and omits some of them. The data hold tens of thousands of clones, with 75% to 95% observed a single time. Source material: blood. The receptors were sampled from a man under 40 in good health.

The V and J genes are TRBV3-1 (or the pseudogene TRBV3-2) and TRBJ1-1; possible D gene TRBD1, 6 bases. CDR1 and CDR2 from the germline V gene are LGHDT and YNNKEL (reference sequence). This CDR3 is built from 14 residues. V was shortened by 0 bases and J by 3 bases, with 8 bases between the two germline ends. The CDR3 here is CASSQDRGYTEAFF. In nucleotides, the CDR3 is TGTGCCAGCAGCCAAGACAGGGGCTACACTGAAGCTTTCTTT.

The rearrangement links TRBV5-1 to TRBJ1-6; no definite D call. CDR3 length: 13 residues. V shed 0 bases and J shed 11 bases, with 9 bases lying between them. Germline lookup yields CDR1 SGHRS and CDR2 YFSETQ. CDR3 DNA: TGCGCCAGCAGCTTGGAGGCCGGTGCACCCCTCCACTTT. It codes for CASSLEAGAPLHF. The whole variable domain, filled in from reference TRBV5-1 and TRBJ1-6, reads KAGVTQTPRYLIKTRGQQVTLSCSPISGHRSVSWYQQTPGQGLQFLFEYFSETQRNKGNFPGRFSGRQFSNSRSEMNVSTLELGDSALYLCASSLEAGAPLHFGNGTRLTVT.

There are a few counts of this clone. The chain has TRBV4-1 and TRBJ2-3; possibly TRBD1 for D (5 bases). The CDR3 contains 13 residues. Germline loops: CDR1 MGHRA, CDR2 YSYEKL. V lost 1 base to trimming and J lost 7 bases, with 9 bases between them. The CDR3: CASSQVGVHTQYF. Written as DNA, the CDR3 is TGCGCCAGCAGCCAAGTAGGGGTCCATACGCAGTATTTT.

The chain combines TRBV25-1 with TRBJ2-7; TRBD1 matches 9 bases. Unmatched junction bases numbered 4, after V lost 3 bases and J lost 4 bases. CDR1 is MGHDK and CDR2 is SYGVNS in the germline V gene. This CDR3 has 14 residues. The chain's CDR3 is CASSDRGQGYEQYF. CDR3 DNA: TGTGCCAGCAGTGACCGCGGACAGGGGTACGAGCAGTACTTC.

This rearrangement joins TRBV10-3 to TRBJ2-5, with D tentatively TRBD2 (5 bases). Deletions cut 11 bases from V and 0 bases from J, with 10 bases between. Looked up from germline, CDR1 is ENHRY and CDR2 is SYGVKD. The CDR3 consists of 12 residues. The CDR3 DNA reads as TGTGCCTCGAGGGTTGACCAAGAGACCCAGTACTTC. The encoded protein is CASRVDQETQYF.